This T cell receptor beta chain appears in the sequencing data of a study of blood T cell repertoires in COVID-19. As for the study in general: Italy, Spain and the United States were the sources of the convalescent and acute COVID-19 samples. Sources were T cells, B-cell-depleted T cells, or PBMCs; the material itself was cDNA or gDNA.

In the original processing: The assay estimated nucleated cells by amplifying reference gene primers. Some clones are missing from TCRdb's copy, which holds only in-frame ones; the method was immunoSEQ multiplex PCR. The V and J calls and clone size were taken over from that table, and D and trimming were inferred from the DNA. The table has tens of thousands of clones, 82% seen once; the top ten hold around 19%. The ends were cut back, 2 bases at V and 7 bases at J, with 12 bases in the middle. The CDR3 has 15 residues. Germline V CDR1 and CDR2: KGHSH, LQKENI. This sequence originates from a human donor in a cohort sampled during active COVID-19. This chain links TRBV18 with TRBJ1-6; D is uncertain. The specimen sequenced was peripheral blood. The chain's CDR3 is CASSPEAPRNSPLHF. CDR3 sequence (DNA): TGTGCCAGCTCACCAGAGGCCCCACGGAATTCACCCCTCCACTTT.